What follows are 9 T cell receptor beta chains derived from one specimen sequenced in a study of Ad26.COV2.S vaccination and SARS-CoV-2 variants. Sequencing used immunoSEQ multiplex PCR; TCRdb keeps in-frame clones, though not all of them. The sample has 300,000 to 400,000 clones, roughly 90% seen once; the top ten hold around 5%. Treatment in this sample: 15 to 20 received Ad26.COV2.S at low or high dose, single or two shots; about 5 received placebo; per-sample allocation not given. Sampling occurred on day 63 after the first vaccine or placebo injection. Sequencing was performed on peripheral blood, taken in a trial of Ad26.COV2.S vaccine versus placebo. The receptor set was obtained from a person aged 18-65 years who received the Ad26.COV2.S COVID-19 vaccine or a placebo.

This clone came up a few times. The V and J genes are TRBV19 and TRBJ1-6, with 9 nucleotides matching TRBD1. The J segment lost 10 bases and the V segment lost 9 bases, leaving 10 bases of the junction unmatched. The CDR3 covers 14 residues. CDR1 is LNHDA and CDR2 is SQIVND in the germline V gene (reference sequence). CDR3 residues: CASSGQGSNSPLHF. As DNA, the CDR3 is TGTGCCAGCTCGGGACAGGGATCTAACTCACCCCTCCACTTT.

The chain links TRBV28 to TRBJ2-7; no reliable D call. Germline assignment: CDR1 MDHEN and CDR2 SYDVKM. The CDR3 runs 14 residues. The V and J ends lost 4 bases and 5 bases respectively, with 15 bases between them. CDR3 DNA: TGTGCCAGCAGTTCCTCTACTCCCCGGAACGAGCAGTACGTC. Amino acids: CASSSSTPRNEQYV.

J is TRBJ1-1 and V is TRBV4-3; D unclear. Looked up from germline, CDR1 is LGHNA and CDR2 is YSLEER. The CDR3 is 15 amino acids. V shed 0 bases and J shed 1 base, with 9 bases lying between them. CDR3 residues: CASSQDGGGNTEAFF. The CDR3 DNA reads TGCGCCAGCAGCCAAGATGGCGGTGGGAACACTGAAGCTTTCTTT.

This clone has a single count. J is TRBJ1-5 and V is TRBV19; unclear D gene. The CDR3 loop spans 13 amino acids. V was cut by 3 bases and J by 0 bases, with 3 bases left in between. From germline, CDR1 is LNHDA and CDR2 SQIVND (reference sequence). For the CDR3, the DNA is TGTGCCAGTAGTATGACTAGCAATCAGCCCCAGCATTTT. It yields the protein CASSMTSNQPQHF. Variable domain in full (rest from reference TRBV19 and TRBJ1-5): DGGITQSPKYLFRKEGQNVTLSCEQNLNHDAMYWYRQDPGQGLRLIYYSQIVNDFQKGDIAEGYSVSREKKESFPLTVTSAQKNPTAFYLCASSMTSNQPQHFGDGTRLSIL.

The chain joins TRBV7-9 to TRBJ1-3, with D possibly being TRBD1 (5 bases). The germline V gene encodes CDR1 SEHNR and CDR2 FQNEAQ (reference sequence). V lost 4 bases to trimming and J lost 0 bases, with 10 bases between them. The CDR3 has 15 amino acids. This CDR3 reads CASSSRQNSGNTIYF. The CDR3 DNA reads as TGTGCCAGCAGCTCGAGACAGAACTCTGGAAACACCATATATTTT.

The chain joins TRBV7-8 to TRBJ2-3, with 13 bases that match TRBD2. This CDR3 has 15 residues. V dropped 5 bases and J dropped 6; count of bases not matched to a gene: 5. From germline, CDR1 is SGHVS and CDR2 FQNEAQ. DNA of the CDR3: TGTGCCAGCAGCGAACTAGCGGGGGGGCCGGATACGCAGTATTTT. This codes for CASSELAGGPDTQYF.

This clone was counted between two and nine times. V gene TRBV7-2 combines with J gene TRBJ2-1, with no clear D. The CDR3 loop spans 15 amino acids. V was shortened by 2 bases and J by 5 bases, with 13 bases between the two germline ends. Germline V gene sequence: CDR1 SGHTA, CDR2 FQGNSA. The CDR3 here is CASSLMWGINNEQFF. For the CDR3, the DNA is TGTGCCAGCAGCTTAATGTGGGGTATCAACAATGAGCAGTTCTTC. The full variable domain, completed using reference TRBV7-2 and TRBJ2-1, is GAGVSQSPSNKVTEKGKDVELRCDPISGHTALYWYRQSLGQGLEFLIYFQGNSAPDKSGLPSDRFSAERTGGSVSTLTIQRTQQEDSAVYLCASSLMWGINNEQFFGPGTRLTVL.

This clone came up once. This chain connects TRBV30 to TRBJ1-1, with D hard to call. V was trimmed by 6 bases and J by 1 base, leaving 12 bases between them. The CDR3 is 13 amino acids. Germline loops: CDR1 GTSNPN, CDR2 SVGIG (reference sequence). The CDR3 sequence: CACTPDENTEAFF. CDR3 nucleotides: TGTGCCTGTACGCCGGACGAGAACACTGAAGCTTTCTTT.

This clone was observed once. The chain employs TRBV5-8 and TRBJ1-5; 7 nucleotides match TRBD1. The CDR3 runs to 15 residues. Germline V gene lookup returns CDR1 SGHTS and CDR2 YDEGEE. V lost 2 bases and J lost 2; bases outside the gene matches: 4. CDR3 nucleotides: TGTGCCAGCAGCTTTGACAGGGCTGGCAATCAGCCCCAGCATTTT. It yields the protein CASSFDRAGNQPQHF.